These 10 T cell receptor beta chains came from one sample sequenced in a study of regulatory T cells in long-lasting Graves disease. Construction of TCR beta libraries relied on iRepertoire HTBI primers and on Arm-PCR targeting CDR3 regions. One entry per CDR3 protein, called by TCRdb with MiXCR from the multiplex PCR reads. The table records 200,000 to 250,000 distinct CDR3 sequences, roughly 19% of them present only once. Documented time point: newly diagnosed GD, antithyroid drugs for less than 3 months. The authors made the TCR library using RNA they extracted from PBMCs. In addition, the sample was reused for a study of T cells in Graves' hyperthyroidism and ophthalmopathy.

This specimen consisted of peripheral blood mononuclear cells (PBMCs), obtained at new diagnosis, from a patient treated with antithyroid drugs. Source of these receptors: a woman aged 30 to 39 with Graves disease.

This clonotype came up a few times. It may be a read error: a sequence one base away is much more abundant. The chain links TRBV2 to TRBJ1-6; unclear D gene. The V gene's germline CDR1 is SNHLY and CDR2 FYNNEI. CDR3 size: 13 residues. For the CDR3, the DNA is TGTGCCAGCAGCCTCTCCAATAATTCACCCCTCCGCTTT. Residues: CASSLSNNSPLRF. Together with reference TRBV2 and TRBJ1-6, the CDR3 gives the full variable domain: EPEVTQTPSHQVTQMGQEVILRCVPISNHLYFYWYRQILGQKVEFLVSFYNNEISEKSEIFDDQFSVERPDGSNFTLKIRSTKLEDSAMYFCASSLSNNSPLRFGNGTRLTVT.

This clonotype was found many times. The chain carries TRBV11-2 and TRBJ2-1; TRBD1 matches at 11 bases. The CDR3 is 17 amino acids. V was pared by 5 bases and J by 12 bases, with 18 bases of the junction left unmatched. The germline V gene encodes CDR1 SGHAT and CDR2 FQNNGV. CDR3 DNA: TGTGCCAGCAGCCCTCAAAACTCCGGGACAGGGGGTAGGTGGCAGTTCTTC. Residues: CASSPQNSGTGGRWQFF.

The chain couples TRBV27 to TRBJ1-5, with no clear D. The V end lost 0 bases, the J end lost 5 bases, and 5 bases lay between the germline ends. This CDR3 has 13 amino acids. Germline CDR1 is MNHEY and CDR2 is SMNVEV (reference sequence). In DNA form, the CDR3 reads TGTGCCAGCAGTTTATCGGAGGATCAGCCCCAGCATTTT. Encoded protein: CASSLSEDQPQHF.

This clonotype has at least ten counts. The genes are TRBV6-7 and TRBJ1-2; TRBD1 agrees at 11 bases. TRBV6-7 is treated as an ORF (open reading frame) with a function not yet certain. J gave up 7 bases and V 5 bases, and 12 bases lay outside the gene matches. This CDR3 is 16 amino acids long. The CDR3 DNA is TGTGCCAGCAGTATGGACAGGGGGCCGCCGCGTTGTGGCTACACCTTC. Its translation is CASSMDRGPPRCGYTF.

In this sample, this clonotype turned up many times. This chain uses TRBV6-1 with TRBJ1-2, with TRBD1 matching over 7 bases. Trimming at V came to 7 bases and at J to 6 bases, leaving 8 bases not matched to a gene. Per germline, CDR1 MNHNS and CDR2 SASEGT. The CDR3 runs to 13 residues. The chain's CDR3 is CASTVGTAHGYTF. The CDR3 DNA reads TGTGCCAGCACCGTAGGGACAGCCCATGGCTACACCTTC.

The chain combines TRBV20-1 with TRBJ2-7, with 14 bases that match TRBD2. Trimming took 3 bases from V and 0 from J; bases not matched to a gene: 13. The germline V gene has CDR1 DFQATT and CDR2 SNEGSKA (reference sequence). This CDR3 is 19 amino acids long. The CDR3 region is CSARAKGGTSGGLSYEQYF. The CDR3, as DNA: TGCAGTGCTAGGGCTAAAGGGGGGACTAGCGGGGGCCTCTCCTACGAGCAGTACTTC.

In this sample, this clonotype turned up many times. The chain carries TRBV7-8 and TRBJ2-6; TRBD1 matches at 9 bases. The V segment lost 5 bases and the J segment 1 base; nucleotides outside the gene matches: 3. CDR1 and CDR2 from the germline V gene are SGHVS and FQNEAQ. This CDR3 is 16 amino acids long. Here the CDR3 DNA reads TGTGCCAGCAGCAATGGACAGGGGTCTGGGGCCAACGTCCTGACTTTC. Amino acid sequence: CASSNGQGSGANVLTF.

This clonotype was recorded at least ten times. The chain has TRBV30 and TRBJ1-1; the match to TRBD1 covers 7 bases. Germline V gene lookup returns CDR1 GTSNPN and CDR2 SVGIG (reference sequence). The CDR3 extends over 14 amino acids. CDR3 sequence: CALEGRGKSTEAFF. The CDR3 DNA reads TGTGCTCTCGAGGGCAGGGGGAAGTCCACTGAAGCTTTCTTT.

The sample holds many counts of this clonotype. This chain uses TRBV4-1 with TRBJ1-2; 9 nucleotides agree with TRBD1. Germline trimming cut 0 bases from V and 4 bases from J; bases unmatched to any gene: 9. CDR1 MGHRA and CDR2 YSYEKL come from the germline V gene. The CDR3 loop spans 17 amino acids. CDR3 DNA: TGCGCCAGCAGCCAAGATCGGGTCGGACAGGGGAGCTATGGCTACACCTTC. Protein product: CASSQDRVGQGSYGYTF.

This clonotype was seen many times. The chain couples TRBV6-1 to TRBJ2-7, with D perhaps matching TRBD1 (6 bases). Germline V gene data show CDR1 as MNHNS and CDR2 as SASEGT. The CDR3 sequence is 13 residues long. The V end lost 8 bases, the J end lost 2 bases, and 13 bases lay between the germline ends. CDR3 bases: TGTGCCAGCCATCGGGACAAAGCCTACGAGCAGTACTTC. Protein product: CASHRDKAYEQYF.